The source of this TCR beta chain is a study of CD8+CD57+ T cells in acquired aplastic anemia. Overall study context: Mean yield of DNA from sorted CD4+ and CD8+ cells was roughly 3.2 ug.

The CDR3 extends over 15 amino acids. V lost 1 base, J lost 4 bases, and 11 bases lay in between. Per germline, CDR1 SGHTA and CDR2 FQGNSA. Investigators profiled TCR beta VDJ and CDR3 from genomic DNA template. A single record per CDR3 protein comes from TCRdb applying MiXCR to the reads. The sample carries some 42,000 distinct CDR3 sequences, 55% to 80% recorded once. This clonotype was recorded at least ten times. The antigen is unknown. Study results and limitations: No significant patient-versus-control difference appeared in CD8+ Simpson's diversity. Some 28 sequences, all CD8+ CDR3, were shared between patients and controls.

The sequenced material came from sorted CD4+, CD8+, or CD8+CD57+ T cells (not recorded which) from PBMCs. This TCR came from a human donor in good health, serving as a control. The chain joins TRBV7-2 to TRBJ1-5; tentatively, D is TRBD1 (5 bases). DNA for the CDR3: TGTGCCAGCAGCTTAGTACAGGTTCTTAATCAGCCCCAGCATTTT. Amino acids: CASSLVQVLNQPQHF.